Listed here are 20 T cell receptor beta chains from one sample, sequenced in a study of blood T cell repertoires in COVID-19. Data came from immunoSEQ multiplex PCR; TCRdb stores just in-frame clones and leaves some out. The sample yields 200,000 to 250,000 clones, 70% to 90% seen once. Sequencing used PBMCs or T cells enriched from blood (not recorded which). The receptors derive from a man aged 25-40 years who had recovered from COVID-19.

The chain is built from TRBV10-3 and TRBJ2-1; D is unresolved. V lost 6 bases and J 4 bases, leaving 10 bases between the germline ends. The germline V gene has CDR1 ENHRY and CDR2 SYGVKD. CDR3 length: 13 residues. In DNA, the CDR3 is TGTGCCATCAGCGTAGCCCCGTACAATGAGCAGTTCTTC. It codes for CAISVAPYNEQFF.

This clone was counted between two and nine times. The gene calls are TRBV1 and TRBJ1-1. TRBV1 is tagged as a pseudogene. There are 13 residues in the CDR3. CDR3 bases: TGCACCAGCAGCCAGTTTCGGGAGGCTGAAGCTTTCTTT. This codes for CTSSQFREAEAFF.

The rearrangement joins TRBV2 to TRBJ1-2; 8 nucleotides agree with TRBD1. This CDR3 has 15 residues. Germline CDR1 and CDR2: SNHLY and FYNNEI. V shed 7 bases and J 7 bases; nucleotides not matched to a gene: 14. This CDR3 is CASIETNFRGPGYTF. Written as DNA, the CDR3 is TGTGCCAGCATCGAAACAAACTTCAGGGGGCCTGGCTACACCTTC.

This chain joins TRBV27 and TRBJ2-7, with TRBD2 matching over 7 bases. This CDR3 is 13 amino acids long. V shed 3 bases, J shed 1 base, and the junction held 0 bases outside the gene matches. Germline V lookup: CDR1 MNHEY, CDR2 SMNVEV (reference sequence). CDR3 bases: TGTGCCAGCAGTTTGGGACTATCCTACGAGCAGTACTTC. Its protein product is CASSLGLSYEQYF.

The J gene is TRBJ2-7, the V gene TRBV7-9; 8 bases fit TRBD2. The V and J ends lost 1 base and 2 bases, in that order; junction bases with no gene match: 16. CDR1 SEHNR and CDR2 FQNEAQ come from the germline V gene (reference sequence). CDR3 size: 19 residues. DNA for the CDR3: TGTGCCAGCAGCTTAGAAGGTGGTAGCGGGATCGTGGCAACCTACGAGCAGTACTTC. Translated: CASSLEGGSGIVATYEQYF. Combining the CDR3 with reference TRBV7-9 and TRBJ2-7 gives the whole variable domain DTGVSQNPRHKITKRGQNVTFRCDPISEHNRLYWYRQTLGQGPEFLTYFQNEAQLEKSRLLSDRFSAERPKGSFSTLEIQRTEQGDSAMYLCASSLEGGSGIVATYEQYFGPGTRLTVT.

The V call is TRBV19, the J call TRBJ2-2; 10 bases align to TRBD1. Germline V gene data show CDR1 as LNHDA and CDR2 as SQIVND (reference sequence). V shed 5 bases and J 5 bases; nucleotides not matched to a gene: 5. This CDR3 has 15 amino acids. CDR3 nucleotides: TGTGCCAGTAGTTCCCGGACAGGGGGGACCGGGGAGCTGTTTTTT. Encoded protein: CASSSRTGGTGELFF. The variable domain in full, with the rest retrieved from reference TRBV19 and TRBJ2-2, is DGGITQSPKYLFRKEGQNVTLSCEQNLNHDAMYWYRQDPGQGLRLIYYSQIVNDFQKGDIAEGYSVSREKKESFPLTVTSAQKNPTAFYLCASSSRTGGTGELFFGEGSRLTVL.

The rearrangement uses TRBV18 and TRBJ1-4; TRBD1 might be the D (6 bases). Germline CDR1 is KGHSH and CDR2 is LQKENI. The CDR3 contains 15 residues. V was cut by 2 bases and J by 8 bases, with 15 bases left in between. This chain's CDR3 is CASSPVTGLGEKLFF. CDR3 in DNA: TGTGCCAGCTCACCAGTTACAGGGTTGGGAGAAAAACTGTTTTTT.

This sequence joins TRBV5-8 and TRBJ2-4, with TRBD1 matching over 9 bases. Trimming took 4 bases from V and 3 from J; bases not matched to a gene: 5. This CDR3 spans 15 amino acids. Germline-derived CDR1 and CDR2 are SGHTS and YDEGEE. The CDR3 sequence: CASSGRQGDKNIQYF. DNA of the CDR3: TGTGCCAGCAGCGGGAGACAGGGGGACAAAAACATTCAGTACTTC.

V is TRBV6-5 and J is TRBJ1-1, with TRBD1 matching 7 bases. CDR1 and CDR2 from the germline V gene are MNHEY and SVGAGI. This CDR3 has 15 residues. V lost 2 bases, J lost 5 bases, and 8 bases stayed unmatched. CDR3: CASSYHSGGLTEAFF. The CDR3 DNA reads as TGTGCCAGCAGTTACCATTCAGGGGGTTTGACTGAAGCTTTCTTT.

The chain couples TRBV5-1 to TRBJ1-1, with 8 bases fitting TRBD1. Germline values: CDR1 SGHRS, CDR2 YFSETQ. This CDR3 contains 14 residues. The J segment lost 1 base and the V segment lost 3 bases, leaving 2 bases of the junction unmatched. The CDR3 protein is CASSSGTGNTEAFF. The CDR3 nucleotides are TGCGCCAGCAGCTCGGGGACAGGGAACACTGAAGCTTTCTTT.

This chain uses TRBV6-5 with TRBJ2-7, with 9 nucleotides matching TRBD2. CDR3 length equals 14 residues. Looked up from germline, CDR1 is MNHEY and CDR2 is SVGAGI. Trimming cost V 2 bases and J 6 bases; bases outside gene matches: 5. Here the CDR3 reads CASSYRREGLEQYF. The CDR3 nucleotides are TGTGCCAGCAGTTACAGGCGGGAGGGCCTCGAGCAGTACTTC.

The chain recombines TRBV7-2 with TRBJ2-2, with a possible D match to TRBD1 (6 bases). This CDR3 comprises 14 residues. V was trimmed by 6 bases and J by 6 bases, leaving 14 bases between them. Germline-derived CDR1 and CDR2 are SGHTA and FQGNSA. The CDR3: CASRKGDFPGELFF. The CDR3 coding sequence is TGTGCCAGCAGAAAGGGGGATTTTCCCGGGGAGCTGTTTTTT.

The V and J genes are TRBV27 and TRBJ2-3, with 8 bases identical to TRBD1. The CDR3 covers 15 residues. Losses at the gene ends were 8 bases for V and 0 bases for J; bases not matched to a gene: 7. Germline values: CDR1 MNHEY, CDR2 SMNVEV (reference sequence). Written as DNA, the CDR3 is TGTGCCAGCGGCAGGACAGGGCTTAGCACAGATACGCAGTATTTT. Protein sequence: CASGRTGLSTDTQYF.

This clone has a single count. V and J are TRBV10-1 and TRBJ2-3, with a tentative D call TRBD2 (5 bases). The germline V gene has CDR1 WNHNN and CDR2 SYGVQD (reference sequence). The V end lost 3 bases, the J end lost 2 bases, and 9 bases lay between the germline ends. This CDR3 region has 14 residues. CDR3 residues: CASSEDYNTDTQYF. In nucleotides, the CDR3 is TGCGCCAGCAGTGAAGACTACAACACAGATACGCAGTATTTT.

CDR3 nucleotide sequence: TGTGCCAGCAGCCAGACGACAGGAATGAACACTGAAGCTTTCTTT. Amino acids: CASSQTTGMNTEAFF. The chain recombines TRBV7-9 with TRBJ1-1, with a tentative D call TRBD1 (6 bases). Germline CDR1 reads SEHNR; CDR2 reads FQNEAQ (reference sequence). Trimming removed 5 bases from V and 0 bases from J, with 13 bases in between. The CDR3 has 15 residues. Looking up the rest from reference TRBV7-9 and TRBJ1-1 gives the full variable domain: DTGVSQNPRHKITKRGQNVTFRCDPISEHNRLYWYRQTLGQGPEFLTYFQNEAQLEKSRLLSDRFSAERPKGSFSTLEIQRTEQGDSAMYLCASSQTTGMNTEAFFGQGTRLTVV.

V usage is TRBV2 and J usage is TRBJ1-2; the match to TRBD1 covers 9 bases. Trimming took 2 bases from V and 5 from J; bases not matched to a gene: 6. The CDR3 loop spans 15 amino acids. CDR1 is SNHLY and CDR2 is FYNNEI in the germline V gene. This chain's CDR3 is CASSETGQGGYGYTF. The CDR3, as DNA: TGTGCCAGCAGTGAAACGGGACAGGGTGGGTATGGCTACACCTTC. The whole variable domain, remainder taken from reference TRBV2 and TRBJ1-2, is EPEVTQTPSHQVTQMGQEVILRCVPISNHLYFYWYRQILGQKVEFLVSFYNNEISEKSEIFDDQFSVERPDGSNFTLKIRSTKLEDSAMYFCASSETGQGGYGYTFGSGTRLTVV.

A single count supports this clone. The V call is TRBV6-5, the J call TRBJ1-1; 9 bases are a match to TRBD1. This CDR3 has 16 amino acids. The germline gives CDR1 MNHEY, CDR2 SVGAGI. V shed 0 bases and J 9 bases; nucleotides not matched to a gene: 11. The CDR3 region has the DNA TGTGCCAGCAGTTACTCGATAAGTGGGACAGGGCGGAAAGCTTTCTTT. It is translated as CASSYSISGTGRKAFF.

The V gene is TRBV30, the J gene TRBJ1-3, with 7 bases that match TRBD1. Unmatched junction bases numbered 7, after V lost 1 base and J lost 4 bases. Germline loops: CDR1 GTSNPN, CDR2 SVGIG (reference sequence). The CDR3 has 15 residues. CDR3 region: CAWSEDRQGGNTIYF. CDR3 sequence (DNA): TGTGCCTGGAGTGAGGATCGACAGGGAGGAAACACCATATATTTT.

This chain links TRBV7-8 with TRBJ1-2, with 7 bases that match TRBD1. Germline trimming cut 5 bases from V and 0 bases from J; bases unmatched to any gene: 6. The CDR3 extends over 15 amino acids. Germline V gene sequence: CDR1 SGHVS, CDR2 FQNEAQ. CDR3: CASSPRGQANYGYTF. In DNA, the CDR3 is TGTGCCAGCAGCCCAAGAGGACAGGCTAACTATGGCTACACCTTC.

The rearrangement joins TRBV7-2 to TRBJ2-1; 9 bases map to TRBD1. Germline values: CDR1 SGHTA, CDR2 FQGNSA. The trim removed 5 bases at V and 3 bases at J, leaving 5 bases unmatched. The CDR3 runs 15 residues. The CDR3 loop is CASSRRTGVYNEQFF. DNA of the CDR3: TGTGCCAGCAGCCGCAGGACAGGGGTCTACAATGAGCAGTTCTTC.